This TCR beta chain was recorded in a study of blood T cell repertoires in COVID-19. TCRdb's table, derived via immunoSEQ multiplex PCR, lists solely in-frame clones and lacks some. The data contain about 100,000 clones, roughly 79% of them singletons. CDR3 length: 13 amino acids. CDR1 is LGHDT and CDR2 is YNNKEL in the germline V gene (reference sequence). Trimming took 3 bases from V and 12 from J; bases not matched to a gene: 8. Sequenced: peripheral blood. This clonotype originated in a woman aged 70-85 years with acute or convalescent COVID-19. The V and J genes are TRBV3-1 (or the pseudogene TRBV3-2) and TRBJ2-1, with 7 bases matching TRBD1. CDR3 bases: TGTGCCAGCAGCCACGAAACAGGGGCAGGGCAGTTCTTC. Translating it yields CASSHETGAGQFF.